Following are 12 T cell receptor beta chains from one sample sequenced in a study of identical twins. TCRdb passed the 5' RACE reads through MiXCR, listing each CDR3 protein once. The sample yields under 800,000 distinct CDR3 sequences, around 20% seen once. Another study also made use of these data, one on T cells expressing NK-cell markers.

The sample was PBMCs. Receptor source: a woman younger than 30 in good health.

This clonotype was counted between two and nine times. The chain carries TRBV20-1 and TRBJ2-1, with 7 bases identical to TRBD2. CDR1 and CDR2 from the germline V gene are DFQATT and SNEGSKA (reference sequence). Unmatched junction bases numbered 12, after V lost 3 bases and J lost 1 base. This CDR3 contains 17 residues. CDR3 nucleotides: TGCAGTGCTAGTTGGGGCGGTGCGGGGGTTTCCTACAATGAGCAGTTCTTC. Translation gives CSASWGGAGVSYNEQFF.

The CDR3 DNA is TGTGCCAGCAGTGGCCTAGCGGGGGGCGATAACAATGAGCAGTTCTTC. Protein: CASSGLAGGDNNEQFF. The chain employs TRBV12-3 or TRBV12-4 and TRBJ2-1, with TRBD2 matching 11 bases. This CDR3 region has 16 residues. Unmatched junction bases numbered 8, after V lost 5 bases and J lost 5 bases.

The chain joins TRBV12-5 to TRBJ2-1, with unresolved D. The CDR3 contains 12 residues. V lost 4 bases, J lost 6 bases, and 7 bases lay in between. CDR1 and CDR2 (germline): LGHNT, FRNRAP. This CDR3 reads CASGSPVNEQFF. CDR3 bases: TGTGCTAGTGGTTCCCCCGTCAATGAGCAGTTCTTC. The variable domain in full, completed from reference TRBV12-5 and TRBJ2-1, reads DARVTQTPRHKVTEMGQEVTMRCQPILGHNTVFWYRQTMMQGLELLAYFRNRAPLDDSGMPKDRFSAEMPDATLATLKIQPSEPRDSAVYFCASGSPVNEQFFGPGTRLTVL.

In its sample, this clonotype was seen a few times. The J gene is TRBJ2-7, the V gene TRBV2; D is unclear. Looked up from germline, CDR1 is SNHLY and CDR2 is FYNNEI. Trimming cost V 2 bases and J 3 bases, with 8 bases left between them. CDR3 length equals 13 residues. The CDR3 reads CASSEMADYEQYF. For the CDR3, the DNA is TGTGCCAGCAGTGAAATGGCAGACTACGAGCAGTACTTC.

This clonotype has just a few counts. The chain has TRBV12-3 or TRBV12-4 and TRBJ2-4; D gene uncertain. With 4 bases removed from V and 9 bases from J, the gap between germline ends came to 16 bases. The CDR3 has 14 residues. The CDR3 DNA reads TGTGCCAGCAGTTCGCCGGACGAAGGACCCATTCAGTACTTC. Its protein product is CASSSPDEGPIQYF.

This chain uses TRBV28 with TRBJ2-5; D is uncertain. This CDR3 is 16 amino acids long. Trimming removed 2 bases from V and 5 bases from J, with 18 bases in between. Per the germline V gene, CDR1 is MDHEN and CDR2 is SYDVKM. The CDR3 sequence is CASSLAARALGETQYF. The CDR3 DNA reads TGTGCCAGCAGTTTAGCTGCCCGGGCCCTGGGGGAGACCCAGTACTTC.

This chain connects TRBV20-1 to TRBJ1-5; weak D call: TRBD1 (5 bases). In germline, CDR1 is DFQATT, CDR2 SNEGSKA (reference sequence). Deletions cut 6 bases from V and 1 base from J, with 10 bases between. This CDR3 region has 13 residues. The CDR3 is CSAGDLSNQPQHF. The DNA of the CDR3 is TGCAGTGCCGGGGACTTAAGCAATCAGCCCCAGCATTTT.

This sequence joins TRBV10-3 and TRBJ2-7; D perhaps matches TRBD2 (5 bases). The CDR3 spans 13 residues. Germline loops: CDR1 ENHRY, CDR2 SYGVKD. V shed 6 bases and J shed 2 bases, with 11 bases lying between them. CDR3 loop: CAIRGGSTYEQYF. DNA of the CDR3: TGTGCCATCAGGGGCGGGTCTACCTACGAGCAGTACTTC.

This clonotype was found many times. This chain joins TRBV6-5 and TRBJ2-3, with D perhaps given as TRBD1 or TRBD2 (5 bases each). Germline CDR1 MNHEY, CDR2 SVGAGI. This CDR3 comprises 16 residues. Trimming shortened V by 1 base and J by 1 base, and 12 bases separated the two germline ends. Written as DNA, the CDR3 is TGTGCCAGCAGTTACTTGCCCAGGGACGGCACAGATACGCAGTATTTT. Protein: CASSYLPRDGTDTQYF.

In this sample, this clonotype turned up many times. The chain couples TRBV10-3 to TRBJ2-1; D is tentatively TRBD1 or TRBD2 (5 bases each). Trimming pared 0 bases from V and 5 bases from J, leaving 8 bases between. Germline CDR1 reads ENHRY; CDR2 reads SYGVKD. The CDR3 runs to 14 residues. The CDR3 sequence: CAISESGTDNEQFF. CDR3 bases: TGTGCCATCAGTGAGTCGGGGACCGACAATGAGCAGTTCTTC.

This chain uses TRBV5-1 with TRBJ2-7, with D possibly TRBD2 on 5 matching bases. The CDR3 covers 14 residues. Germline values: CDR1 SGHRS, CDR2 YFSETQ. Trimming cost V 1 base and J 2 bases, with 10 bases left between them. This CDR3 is CASSLFGDTYEQYF. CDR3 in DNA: TGCGCCAGCAGCTTGTTCGGGGATACCTACGAGCAGTACTTC.

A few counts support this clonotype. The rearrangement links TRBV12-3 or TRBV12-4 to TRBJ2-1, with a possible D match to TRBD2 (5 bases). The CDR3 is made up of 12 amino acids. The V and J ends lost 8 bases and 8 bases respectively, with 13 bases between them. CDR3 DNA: TGTGCCAGCGTCGGGGATAGCGATGAGCAGTTCTTC. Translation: CASVGDSDEQFF.